The clone carrying this TCR beta chain was seen a handful of times. A single record per CDR3 protein comes from TCRdb applying MiXCR to the 5' RACE reads. The sample shows 45,000 to 60,000 distinct CDR3 sequences, approximately 25% of them seen only once. V dropped 1 base and J dropped 2 bases, with 8 bases sitting between them. Germline V gene data show CDR1 as SEHNR and CDR2 as FQNEAQ (reference sequence). The CDR3 consists of 14 residues. The sequencing sample was made of tumor-infiltrating naive CD4+ T cells sorted from the breast tumor. Subset indicated: naive CD4+ T cells, CD4+CD45RA+CD25-. The source of this sequence is a female donor with breast cancer. The gene calls are TRBV7-9 and TRBJ1-1; D uncertain. The CDR3 sequence is CASSLGEINTEAFF. DNA of the CDR3: TGTGCCAGCAGCTTAGGAGAAATAAACACTGAAGCTTTCTTT.